Shown below are 22 T cell receptor beta chains from a single sample sequenced in a study of identical twins. From the 5' RACE reads, TCRdb called clonotypes with MiXCR, one entry per CDR3 protein. The data show 250,000 to 300,000 distinct CDR3 sequences, about 8.9% seen once. The same data also contributed to another study, on yellow fever vaccine responses in identical twins.

Sequencing was performed on CD8+ T cells sorted from blood. Every receptor here comes from a woman aged 18-29 years in good health.

The gene calls are TRBV7-9 and TRBJ2-7; TRBD2 is a possible D gene (7 bases). Trimming left V 0 bases short and J 3 bases short, with 12 bases between. CDR1 SEHNR and CDR2 FQNEAQ come from the germline V gene (reference sequence). CDR3 length: 15 residues. The chain's CDR3 is CASSLAGGPSYEQYF. In DNA form, the CDR3 reads TGTGCCAGCAGCTTAGCGGGGGGGCCCAGCTACGAGCAGTACTTC. Based on the CDR3 plus reference TRBV7-9 and TRBJ2-7, the full variable domain is DTGVSQNPRHKITKRGQNVTFRCDPISEHNRLYWYRQTLGQGPEFLTYFQNEAQLEKSRLLSDRFSAERPKGSFSTLEIQRTEQGDSAMYLCASSLAGGPSYEQYFGPGTRLTVT.

The chain links TRBV7-9 to TRBJ2-5; tentatively, D is TRBD1 or TRBD2 (5 bases each). This CDR3 is built from 17 residues. V lost 1 base to trimming and J lost 0 bases, with 15 bases between them. Germline values: CDR1 SEHNR, CDR2 FQNEAQ (reference sequence). DNA for the CDR3: TGTGCCAGCAGCTTAGTCTTGGGACCAGCGGACCAAGAGACCCAGTACTTC. This codes for CASSLVLGPADQETQYF.

This clonotype was observed a handful of times. This chain joins TRBV21-1 and TRBJ2-1; the table assigns TRBD2, which was not confirmed against the DNA. TRBV21-1 is a recognized pseudogene. This CDR3 spans 16 amino acids. CDR3 nucleotides: TGTGCCAGCAGCAAAGATGGACTAGCGGGAGGCAATGAGCAGTTCTTC. Translated, it gives CASSKDGLAGGNEQFF.

The chain joins TRBV5-6 to TRBJ2-5; the match to TRBD2 covers 11 bases. The length of the CDR3 is 19 residues. Trimming at V came to 2 bases and at J to 2 bases, leaving 14 bases not matched to a gene. Germline CDR1 and CDR2: SGHDT and YYEEEE. The CDR3 DNA sequence: TGTGCCAGCAGCTTAGTTGTAAGACTAGCGGGAAATAGACAAGAGACCCAGTACTTC. It yields the protein CASSLVVRLAGNRQETQYF.

The chain links TRBV7-3 to TRBJ2-1; D may be TRBD1 (6 bases). V shed 2 bases and J shed 6 bases, with 8 bases lying between them. Germline V gene data show CDR1 as SGHTA and CDR2 as FQGTGA. The CDR3 extends over 13 amino acids. Here the CDR3 reads CASSLRDINEQFF. The CDR3 DNA reads TGTGCCAGCAGCTTACGGGACATCAATGAGCAGTTCTTC.

The chain joins TRBV5-1 to TRBJ1-2, with 7 bases that match TRBD1. There are 14 residues in the CDR3. The germline V gene has CDR1 SGHRS and CDR2 YFSETQ. V shed 1 base, J shed 6 bases, and the junction held 6 bases outside the gene matches. CDR3 in DNA: TGCGCCAGCAGCTTGAGGGACAGCAAAGATGGCTACACCTTC. This gives the protein CASSLRDSKDGYTF.

This clonotype showed up just a few times. The CDR3 nucleotides are TGTGCCAGCAGCATTGGCAGGGGGGACTACAATGAGCAGTTCTTC. This encodes CASSIGRGDYNEQFF. This chain connects TRBV5-5 to TRBJ2-1, with D possibly TRBD1 on 7 matching bases. Between the trimmed V and J ends, which lost 4 bases and 3 bases, there was a span of 14 bases. CDR1 and CDR2 from the germline V gene are SGHKS and YYEKEE (reference sequence). This CDR3 contains 15 residues.

This clonotype occurred a few times. This sequence joins TRBV4-2 and TRBJ1-5; no clear D gene. Germline V gene lookup returns CDR1 LGHNA and CDR2 YNFKEQ. V lost 5 bases and J 8 bases, leaving 13 bases between the germline ends. This CDR3 comprises 13 residues. CDR3 nucleotides: TGTGCCAGCAGCTTCCTACTTGGGGAGCCCCAGCATTTT. It is translated as CASSFLLGEPQHF.

This clonotype occurred a few times. The rearrangement joins TRBV7-9 to TRBJ2-2; 12 nucleotides agree with TRBD2. The germline CDR1 and CDR2 sequences are SEHNR and FQNEAQ (reference sequence). Trimming cost V 11 bases and J 6 bases; bases outside gene matches: 7. This CDR3 region has 14 residues. Written as DNA, the CDR3 is TGTGCCCTCCGGCTAGCGGGAGGGGCCGGGGAGCTGTTTTTT. Translated, it gives CALRLAGGAGELFF.

This clonotype was counted between two and nine times. The chain recombines TRBV7-9 with TRBJ2-5; possible D gene TRBD1, 5 bases. CDR3 size: 15 residues. Germline CDR1 is SEHNR and CDR2 is FQNEAQ (reference sequence). Between the trimmed V and J ends, which lost 0 bases and 0 bases, there was a span of 8 bases. The CDR3 spells CASSLAPGYQETQYF. CDR3 bases: TGTGCCAGCAGCTTAGCGCCAGGGTACCAAGAGACCCAGTACTTC.

This clonotype has only a few counts. The junction does not match germline at one end; this may be a read error. This sequence joins TRBV6-6 and TRBJ2-3, with D perhaps matching TRBD1 (6 bases). Germline CDR1 MNHNY, CDR2 SVGAGI (reference sequence). This CDR3 comprises 9 residues. The CDR3 reads CASSTRDIW. CDR3 coding DNA: TGTGCCAGCAGTACTCGGGACATCTGG.

The CDR3 bases are TGTGCCAGCAGTTCCGGGACAGATATGTTGTCATTCTACGAGCAGTACTTC. This gives the protein CASSSGTDMLSFYEQYF. The gene calls are TRBV7-9 and TRBJ2-7; 7 bases are a match to TRBD1. V was clipped by 6 bases and J by 3 bases; unmatched bases: 17. The CDR3 consists of 17 residues. Germline CDR1 is SEHNR and CDR2 is FQNEAQ (reference sequence).

The chain couples TRBV3-1 to TRBJ1-3; D gene unclear. CDR3 length equals 18 residues. V was pared by 0 bases and J by 2 bases, with 17 bases between. CDR1 LGHDT and CDR2 YNNKEL come from the germline V gene (reference sequence). DNA of the CDR3: TGTGCCAGCAGCCAAGATATAGGCCCGAGGGCCCCTGGAAACACCATATATTTT. This codes for CASSQDIGPRAPGNTIYF.

This clonotype was counted between two and nine times. The chain links TRBV3-1 to TRBJ2-1; D call uncertain. From germline, CDR1 is LGHDT and CDR2 YNNKEL (reference sequence). The CDR3 spans 16 residues. Trimming cost V 0 bases and J 0 bases, with 9 bases left between them. CDR3 coding DNA: TGTGCCAGCAGCCAAGAAGCTATGAGCTCCTACAATGAGCAGTTCTTC. It specifies CASSQEAMSSYNEQFF.

The sample holds a few counts of this clonotype. This chain connects TRBV9 to TRBJ1-1; D is possibly TRBD1 (6 bases). Germline assignment: CDR1 SGDLS and CDR2 YYNGEE. This CDR3 spans 15 amino acids. V dropped 3 bases and J dropped 4 bases, with 16 bases sitting between them. As DNA, the CDR3 is TGTGCCAGCAGCGCCGGGACACCCGCAAGCACTGAAGCTTTCTTT. Translating gives CASSAGTPASTEAFF.

This clonotype appeared a few times. The chain links TRBV5-4 to TRBJ2-3, with D tentatively TRBD2 (5 bases). Germline loops: CDR1 SGHNT, CDR2 YYREEE (reference sequence). The V gene lost 2 bases and the J gene lost 3 bases, with 22 bases spanning the gap. The CDR3 runs to 18 residues. CDR3 sequence reads: CASSFPPAAGPGTDTQYF. The DNA for the CDR3 is TGTGCCAGCAGCTTCCCCCCAGCGGCCGGGCCTGGGACAGATACGCAGTATTTT.

Details on this clonotype: This may be a read error: a much more frequent sequence differs by one nucleotide. This chain uses TRBV29-1 with TRBJ2-1; 9 positions agree with TRBD2. The CDR3 sequence is 12 residues long. Germline V lookup: CDR1 SQVTM, CDR2 ANQGSEA. The CDR3: CGVETSGNEQFF. DNA for the CDR3: TGCGGCGTTGAGACTAGCGGCAATGAGCAGTTCTTC.

V gene TRBV27 combines with J gene TRBJ2-5, with a tentative D call TRBD1 (8 bases). Between the trimmed V and J ends, which lost 5 bases and 4 bases, there was a span of 20 bases. CDR1 is MNHEY and CDR2 is SMNVEV in the germline V gene (reference sequence). The CDR3 is 16 amino acids. The CDR3, as DNA: TGTGCCAGCAGTAACGGACAGGGAGGGGGTGCAGAGACCCAGTACTTC. Translated, it gives CASSNGQGGGAETQYF.

The J gene is TRBJ2-1, the V gene TRBV11-2, with 8 bases lining up with TRBD1. The germline gives CDR1 SGHAT, CDR2 FQNNGV. The CDR3 runs 18 residues. J lost 3 bases, V lost 1 base, and 11 bases had no gene match. The CDR3 here is CASSLVGATGVLYNEQFF. The CDR3 coding sequence is TGTGCCAGCAGCTTAGTGGGGGCGACAGGGGTGCTCTACAATGAGCAGTTCTTC.

This clonotype was detected a few times. The genes are TRBV27 and TRBJ2-1; perhaps D is TRBD1 or TRBD2 (5 bases each). The CDR3 has 14 amino acids. Trimming cost V 6 bases and J 2 bases, with 11 bases left between them. Germline CDR1 MNHEY, CDR2 SMNVEV (reference sequence). CDR3 bases: TGTGCCAGCAGCCCCGGGGCGGCCTACAATGAGCAGTTCTTC. Its protein is CASSPGAAYNEQFF.

This clonotype appeared a few times. The chain recombines TRBV28 with TRBJ2-7; weak D call: TRBD1 (5 bases). This CDR3 contains 18 residues. V was clipped by 5 bases and J by 2 bases, with 25 bases between them. Germline V CDR1 and CDR2: MDHEN, SYDVKM. CDR3 amino acids: CASSPNTPSDGHPYEQYF. The CDR3 DNA reads as TGTGCCAGCAGTCCAAATACCCCATCAGACGGACATCCCTACGAGCAGTACTTC.

The chain links TRBV7-3 to TRBJ2-2; 8 bases are shared with TRBD1. Losses at the gene ends were 1 base for V and 3 bases for J; bases not matched to a gene: 7. Germline loops: CDR1 SGHTA, CDR2 FQGTGA. CDR3 length: 17 amino acids. The CDR3 spells CASSLRTGILDTGELFF. The CDR3 DNA is TGTGCCAGCAGCTTAAGGACAGGGATATTGGACACCGGGGAGCTGTTTTTT.